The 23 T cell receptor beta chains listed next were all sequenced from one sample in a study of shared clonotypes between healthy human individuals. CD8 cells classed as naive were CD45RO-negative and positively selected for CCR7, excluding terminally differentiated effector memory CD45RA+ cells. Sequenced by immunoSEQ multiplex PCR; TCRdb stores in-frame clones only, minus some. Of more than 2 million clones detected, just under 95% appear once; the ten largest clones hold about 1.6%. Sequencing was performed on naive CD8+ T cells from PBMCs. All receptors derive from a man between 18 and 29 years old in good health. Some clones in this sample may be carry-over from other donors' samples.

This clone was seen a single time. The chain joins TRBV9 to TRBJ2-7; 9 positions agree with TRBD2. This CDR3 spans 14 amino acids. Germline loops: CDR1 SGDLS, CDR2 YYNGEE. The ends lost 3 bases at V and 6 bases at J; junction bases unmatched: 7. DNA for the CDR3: TGTGCCAGCAGCGGCGGGAGGGAGGGAGTCGAGCAGTACTTC. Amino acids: CASSGGREGVEQYF.

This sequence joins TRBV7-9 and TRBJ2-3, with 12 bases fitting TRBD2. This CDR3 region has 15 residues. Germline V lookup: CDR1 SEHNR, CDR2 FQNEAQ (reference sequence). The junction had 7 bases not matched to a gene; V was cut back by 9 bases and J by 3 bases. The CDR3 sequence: CASASTSGRTDTQYF. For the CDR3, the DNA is TGTGCCAGTGCCTCCACTAGCGGGAGGACAGATACGCAGTATTTT.

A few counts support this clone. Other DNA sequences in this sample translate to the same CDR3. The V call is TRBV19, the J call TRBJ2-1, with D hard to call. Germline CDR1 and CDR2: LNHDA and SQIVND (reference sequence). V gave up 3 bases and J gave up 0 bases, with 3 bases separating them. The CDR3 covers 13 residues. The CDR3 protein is CASSIGSYNEQFF. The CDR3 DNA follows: TGTGCCAGTAGTATTGGCTCCTACAATGAGCAGTTCTTC.

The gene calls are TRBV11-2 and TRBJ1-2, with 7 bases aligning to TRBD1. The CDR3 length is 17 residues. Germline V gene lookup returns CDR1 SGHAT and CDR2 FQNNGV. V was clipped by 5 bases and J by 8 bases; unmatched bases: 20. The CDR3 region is CASSGWDSTLRSMGYTF. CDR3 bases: TGTGCCAGCAGCGGATGGGACAGTACACTAAGGTCTATGGGCTACACCTTC.

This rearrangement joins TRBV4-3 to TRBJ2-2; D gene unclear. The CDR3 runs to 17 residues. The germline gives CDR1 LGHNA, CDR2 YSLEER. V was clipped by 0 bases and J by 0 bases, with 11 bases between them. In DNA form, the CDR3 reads TGCGCCAGCAGCCAAGACTGGGAACCTACGAACACCGGGGAGCTGTTTTTT. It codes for CASSQDWEPTNTGELFF.

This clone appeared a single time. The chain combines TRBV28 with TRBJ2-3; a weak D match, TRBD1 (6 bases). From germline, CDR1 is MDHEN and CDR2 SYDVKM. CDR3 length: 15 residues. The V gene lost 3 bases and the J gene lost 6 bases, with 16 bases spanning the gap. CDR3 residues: CASSFRTARRDTQYF. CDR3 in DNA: TGTGCCAGCAGTTTCAGGACAGCCCGTCGGGATACGCAGTATTTT.

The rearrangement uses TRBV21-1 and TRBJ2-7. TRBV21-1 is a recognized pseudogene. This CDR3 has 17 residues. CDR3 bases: TGTGCCAGCAGCAACTCCAAGAATGATCCCTCCTTCTACGAGCAGTACTTC. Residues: CASSNSKNDPSFYEQYF.

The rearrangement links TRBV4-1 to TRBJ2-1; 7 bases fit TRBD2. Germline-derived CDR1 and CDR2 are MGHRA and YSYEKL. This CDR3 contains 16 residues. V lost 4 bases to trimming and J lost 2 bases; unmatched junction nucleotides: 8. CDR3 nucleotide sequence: TGCGCCAGCAGCCTCTCGCCTAGCGGACCCTACAATGAGCAGTTCTTC. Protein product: CASSLSPSGPYNEQFF.

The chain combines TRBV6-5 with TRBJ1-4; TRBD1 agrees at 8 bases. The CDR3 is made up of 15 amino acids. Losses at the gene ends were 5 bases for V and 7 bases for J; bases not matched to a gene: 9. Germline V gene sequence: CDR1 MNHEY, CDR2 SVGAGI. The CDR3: CASSHRQGRVEKLFF. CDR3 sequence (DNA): TGTGCCAGCAGTCACAGACAGGGGCGGGTTGAAAAACTGTTTTTT.

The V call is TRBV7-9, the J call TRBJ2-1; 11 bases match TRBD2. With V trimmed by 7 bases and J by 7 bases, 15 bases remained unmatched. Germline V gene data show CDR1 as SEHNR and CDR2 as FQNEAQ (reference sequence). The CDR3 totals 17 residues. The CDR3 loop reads CASTTPNSGRARNEQFF. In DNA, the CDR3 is TGTGCCAGCACCACCCCGAATAGCGGGAGGGCAAGGAATGAGCAGTTCTTC.

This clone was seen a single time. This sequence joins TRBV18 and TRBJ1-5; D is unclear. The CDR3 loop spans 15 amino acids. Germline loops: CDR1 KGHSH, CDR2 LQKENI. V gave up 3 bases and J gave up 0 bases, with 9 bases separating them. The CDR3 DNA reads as TGTGCCAGCTCACCGAACAGAGATAGCAATCAGCCCCAGCATTTT. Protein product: CASSPNRDSNQPQHF. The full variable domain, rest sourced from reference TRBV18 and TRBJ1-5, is NAGVMQNPRHLVRRRGQEARLRCSPMKGHSHVYWYRQLPEEGLKFMVYLQKENIIDESGMPKERFSAEFPKEGPSILRIQQVVRGDSAAYFCASSPNRDSNQPQHFGDGTRLSIL.

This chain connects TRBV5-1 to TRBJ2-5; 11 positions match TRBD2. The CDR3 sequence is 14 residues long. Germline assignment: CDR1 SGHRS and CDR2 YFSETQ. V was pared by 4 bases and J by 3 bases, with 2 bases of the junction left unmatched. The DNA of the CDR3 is TGCGCCAGCAGCGGGGGACTAGCGGAAGAGACCCAGTACTTC. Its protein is CASSGGLAEETQYF.

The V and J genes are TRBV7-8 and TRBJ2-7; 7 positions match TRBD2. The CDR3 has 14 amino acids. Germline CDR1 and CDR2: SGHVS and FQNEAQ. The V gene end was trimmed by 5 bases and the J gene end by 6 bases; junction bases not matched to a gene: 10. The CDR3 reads CASSPAGTNAEQYF. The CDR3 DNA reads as TGTGCCAGCAGCCCAGCCGGGACTAATGCCGAGCAGTACTTC.

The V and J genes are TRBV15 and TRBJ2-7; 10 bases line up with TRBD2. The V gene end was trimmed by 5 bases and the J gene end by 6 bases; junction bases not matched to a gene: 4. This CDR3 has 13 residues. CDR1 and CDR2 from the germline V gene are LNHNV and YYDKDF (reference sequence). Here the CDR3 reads CATSSGTSAEQYF. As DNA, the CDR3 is TGTGCCACCAGCTCCGGGACTAGCGCCGAGCAGTACTTC.

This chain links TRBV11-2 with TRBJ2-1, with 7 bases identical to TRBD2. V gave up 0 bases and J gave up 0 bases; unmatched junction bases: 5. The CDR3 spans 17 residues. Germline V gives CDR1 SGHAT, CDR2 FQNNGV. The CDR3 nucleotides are TGTGCCAGCAGCTTAGATAGCGGGCCAAGCTCCTACAATGAGCAGTTCTTC. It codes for CASSLDSGPSSYNEQFF.

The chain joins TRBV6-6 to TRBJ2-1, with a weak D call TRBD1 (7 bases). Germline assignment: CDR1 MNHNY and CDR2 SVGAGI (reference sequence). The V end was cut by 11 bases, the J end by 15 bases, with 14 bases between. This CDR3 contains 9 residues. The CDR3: CAVGGGRFF. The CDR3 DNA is TGTGCCGTAGGAGGGGGCAGGTTCTTC.

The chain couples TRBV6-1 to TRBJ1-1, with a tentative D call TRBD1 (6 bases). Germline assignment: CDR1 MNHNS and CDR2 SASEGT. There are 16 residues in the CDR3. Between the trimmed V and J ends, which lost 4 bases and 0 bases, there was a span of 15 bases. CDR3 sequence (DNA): TGTGCCAGCAGTGTTAACCGGGACACCCTGAACACTGAAGCTTTCTTT. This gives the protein CASSVNRDTLNTEAFF.

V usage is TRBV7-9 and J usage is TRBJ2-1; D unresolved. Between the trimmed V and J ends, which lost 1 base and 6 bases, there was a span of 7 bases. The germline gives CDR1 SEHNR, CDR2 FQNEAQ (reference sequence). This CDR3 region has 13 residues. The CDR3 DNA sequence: TGTGCCAGCAGCTTAGGACTGATCAATGAGCAGTTCTTC. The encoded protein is CASSLGLINEQFF. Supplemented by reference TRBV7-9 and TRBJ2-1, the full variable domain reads DTGVSQNPRHKITKRGQNVTFRCDPISEHNRLYWYRQTLGQGPEFLTYFQNEAQLEKSRLLSDRFSAERPKGSFSTLEIQRTEQGDSAMYLCASSLGLINEQFFGPGTRLTVL.

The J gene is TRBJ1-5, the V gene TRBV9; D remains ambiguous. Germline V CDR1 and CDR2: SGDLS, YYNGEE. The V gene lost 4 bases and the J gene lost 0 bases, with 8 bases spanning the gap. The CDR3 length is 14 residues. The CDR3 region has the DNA TGTGCCAGCAGCCCCTCTCATAGCAATCAGCCCCAGCATTTT. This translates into CASSPSHSNQPQHF.

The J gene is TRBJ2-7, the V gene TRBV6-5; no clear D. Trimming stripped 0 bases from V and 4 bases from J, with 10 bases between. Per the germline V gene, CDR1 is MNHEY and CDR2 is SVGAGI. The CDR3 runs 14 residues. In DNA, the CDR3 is TGTGCCAGCAGTTACTCCCCAGCAGAATACGAGCAGTACTTC. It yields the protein CASSYSPAEYEQYF.

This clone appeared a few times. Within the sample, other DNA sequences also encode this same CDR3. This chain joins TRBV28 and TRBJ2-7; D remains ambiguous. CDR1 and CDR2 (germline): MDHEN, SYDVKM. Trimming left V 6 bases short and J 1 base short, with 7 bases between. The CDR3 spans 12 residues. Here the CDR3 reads CASSPLSYEQYF. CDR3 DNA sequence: TGTGCCAGCAGCCCCCTATCCTACGAGCAGTACTTC. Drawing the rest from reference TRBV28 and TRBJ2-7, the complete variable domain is DVKVTQSSRYLVKRTGEKVFLECVQDMDHENMFWYRQDPGLGLRLIYFSYDVKMKEKGDIPEGYSVSREKKERFSLILESASTNQTSMYLCASSPLSYEQYFGPGTRLTVT.

The CDR3 DNA reads TGTGCCAGCAGCTTAGTAGGGCAGGGGCGGCAATATGGCTACACCTTC. Residues: CASSLVGQGRQYGYTF. The chain is built from TRBV11-2 and TRBJ1-2; D perhaps matches TRBD1 (6 bases). This CDR3 comprises 16 residues. Germline V CDR1 and CDR2: SGHAT, FQNNGV. V was trimmed by 1 base and J by 5 bases, leaving 17 bases between them.

The CDR3 loop is CASSQSQGLRPQHF. The CDR3 coding sequence is TGTGCCAGCAGCCAATCCCAGGGACTCCGGCCCCAGCATTTT. The chain uses TRBV16 and TRBJ1-5; tentative D call: TRBD1 (5 bases). V was shortened by 0 bases and J by 9 bases, with 12 bases between the two germline ends. CDR3 length equals 14 residues. The germline gives CDR1 KGHSY, CDR2 FQNENV.